These 22 T cell receptor beta chains were all obtained from the same sample, sequenced in a study of blood T cells in healthy people across ages. Then a second PCR, running roughly 7 to 11 cycles, was carried out with a sample-barcoded 5' primer and a J-beta primer mix. MiXCR, run by TCRdb on the 5' RACE reads, gives a single entry per CDR3 protein. The sample has around 1,800,000 distinct CDR3 sequences, roughly two fifths seen once. Sequences were obtained from blood. The receptors were gathered from a human donor in good health.

This clonotype was seen only a few times. J is TRBJ1-2 and V is TRBV12-3 or TRBV12-4; D gene uncertain. Trimming removed 5 bases from V and 8 bases from J, with 24 bases in between. The CDR3 sequence is 16 residues long. CDR3 bases: TGTGCCAGCAGTCCTCCGGCGGCGGCCTATGTGGGGGGCTACACCTTC. Amino acids: CASSPPAAAYVGGYTF.

This clonotype was seen a handful of times. V and J are TRBV24-1 and TRBJ2-7; D is ambiguous. CDR3 length: 13 residues. V dropped 4 bases and J dropped 6 bases, with 12 bases sitting between them. Germline assignment: CDR1 KGHDR and CDR2 SFDVKD. This CDR3 is CATSEQLTSEQYF. DNA of the CDR3: TGTGCCACCAGTGAACAGCTTACGTCCGAGCAGTACTTC.

This clonotype was recorded a few times. This chain connects TRBV20-1 to TRBJ1-4; no firm D call. This CDR3 region has 15 residues. CDR1 is DFQATT, CDR2 SNEGSKA, per germline (reference sequence). V was shortened by 1 base and J by 1 base, with 10 bases between the two germline ends. The CDR3 protein is CSARGSTVTNEKLFF. CDR3 nucleotide sequence: TGCAGTGCTAGAGGGTCTACAGTAACTAATGAAAAACTGTTTTTT.

The chain recombines TRBV28 with TRBJ2-3, with D tentatively TRBD1 (5 bases). V was shortened by 2 bases and J by 9 bases, with 15 bases between the two germline ends. Germline values: CDR1 MDHEN, CDR2 SYDVKM. This CDR3 spans 14 amino acids. The CDR3 loop reads CASSLNQGGRTQYF. DNA for the CDR3: TGTGCCAGCAGTTTAAATCAGGGCGGAAGAACGCAGTATTTT.

The V and J genes are TRBV6-2 or TRBV6-3 and TRBJ2-1, with no clear D. The V and J ends lost 0 bases and 10 bases respectively, with 16 bases between them. Germline CDR1 and CDR2: MNHEY and SVGEGT. CDR3 length: 15 residues. The CDR3 nucleotides read TGTGCCAGCAGTTACTCTATTCATGGGTACCTCGAGCAGTTCTTC. Translated: CASSYSIHGYLEQFF.

The V gene is TRBV6-2 or TRBV6-3, the J gene TRBJ2-7; 8 bases match TRBD1. This CDR3 has 13 amino acids. Germline V lookup: CDR1 MNHEY, CDR2 SVGEGT. The V segment lost 10 bases and the J segment 3 bases; nucleotides outside the gene matches: 8. The CDR3 DNA reads as TGTGCCACTGCGGACAGGGTCCGCTACGAGCAGTACTTC. It yields the protein CATADRVRYEQYF.

For this clonotype: One base away lies a much larger clone, so this may be a sequencing read error. The V call is TRBV2, the J call TRBJ2-7; 8 nucleotides match TRBD1. Trimming at V came to 6 bases and at J to 2 bases, leaving 6 bases not matched to a gene. The CDR3 has 14 residues. Germline V gene data show CDR1 as SNHLY and CDR2 as FYNNEI. CDR3 sequence (DNA): TGTGCCAGCAGATTGGGACAGGAGACCTACGAGCAGTACTTC. Translation: CASRLGQETYEQYF.

The V and J genes are TRBV7-2 and TRBJ1-2, with D tentatively TRBD1 (5 bases). Germline CDR1 reads SGHTA; CDR2 reads FQGNSA. The CDR3 totals 15 residues. V dropped 5 bases and J dropped 0 bases, with 13 bases sitting between them. CDR3 in DNA: TGTGCCAGCAGCCCAGACAGAGCCCCTAACTATGGCTACACCTTC. Translating gives CASSPDRAPNYGYTF.

The chain combines TRBV20-1 with TRBJ1-1, with 8 bases lining up with TRBD1. J lost 4 bases, V lost 4 bases, and 8 bases had no gene match. Germline CDR1 reads DFQATT; CDR2 reads SNEGSKA (reference sequence). This CDR3 contains 14 residues. This chain's CDR3 is CSATRQGSATEAFF. The CDR3 nucleotides read TGCAGTGCTACCCGACAGGGGTCGGCCACTGAAGCTTTCTTT.

This clonotype has more than one count but fewer than ten. The V call is TRBV6-1, the J call TRBJ1-2; 9 bases are a match to TRBD1. Germline V gives CDR1 MNHNS, CDR2 SASEGT. After removal of 5 bases from V and 7 bases from J, the junction contained 8 bases not matched to a gene. The CDR3 loop spans 14 amino acids. The CDR3 protein is CASSLDRGRSGYTF. The CDR3 nucleotides read TGTGCCAGCAGTCTCGACAGGGGGAGGTCTGGCTACACCTTC.

This clonotype was counted a few times. This sequence joins TRBV4-3 and TRBJ2-5, with D hard to call. Trimming left V 2 bases short and J 1 base short, with 11 bases between. This CDR3 has 15 amino acids. The germline gives CDR1 LGHNA, CDR2 YSLEER. The CDR3: CASSQQSATQETQYF. In DNA, the CDR3 is TGCGCCAGCAGCCAACAGTCGGCCACCCAAGAGACCCAGTACTTC.

The chain uses TRBV2 and TRBJ2-3; no clear D gene. V lost 0 bases and J lost 4, with 5 bases in between. Germline V gives CDR1 SNHLY, CDR2 FYNNEI. There are 13 residues in the CDR3. In nucleotides, the CDR3 is TGTGCCAGCAGTGAAGCTTGGTCAGATACGCAGTATTTT. It yields the protein CASSEAWSDTQYF.

The chain recombines TRBV4-2 with TRBJ1-4, with 7 nucleotides matching TRBD1. The CDR3 is 15 residues long. Germline V CDR1 and CDR2: LGHNA, YNFKEQ. J was trimmed by 6 bases and V by 2 bases; bases with no gene match: 6. This CDR3 reads CASSQPRGGYEKLFF. DNA of the CDR3: TGTGCCAGCAGCCAACCCAGAGGGGGCTATGAAAAACTGTTTTTT.

This chain uses TRBV20-1 with TRBJ2-7, with D possibly called TRBD1 or TRBD2 (5 bases each). Trimming took 3 bases from V and 2 from J, leaving 11 bases between them. Germline CDR1 is DFQATT and CDR2 is SNEGSKA (reference sequence). This CDR3 spans 13 amino acids. The CDR3, as DNA: TGCAGTGCTAGGCGAGGGGATGCCTACGAGCAGTACTTC. Translation: CSARRGDAYEQYF.

The V and J genes are TRBV4-3 and TRBJ2-7; D perhaps matches TRBD2 (6 bases). Germline V gene sequence: CDR1 LGHNA, CDR2 YSLEER. The CDR3 covers 14 residues. V was cut by 0 bases and J by 7 bases, with 13 bases left in between. CDR3 DNA: TGCGCCAGCAGCCAAGACGCAGGGAGGAGGGAGCAGTACTTC. Amino acid sequence: CASSQDAGRREQYF.

A word on this clonotype: The junction shows a germline mismatch at one end, possibly a read error. CDR3 loop: CANSAIDTEGYTF. In DNA, the CDR3 is TGTGCCAACAGCGCCATCGACACGGAGGGCTACACCTTC. This chain connects TRBV7-2 to TRBJ1-2; D unresolved. This CDR3 is 13 amino acids long. The germline V gene encodes CDR1 SGHTA and CDR2 FQGNSA.

This clonotype was seen more than once but under ten times. V and J are TRBV4-3 and TRBJ1-2; a weak D match, TRBD1 (6 bases). In germline, CDR1 is LGHNA, CDR2 YSLEER. V was trimmed by 0 bases and J by 8 bases, leaving 10 bases between them. The CDR3 spans 13 residues. The CDR3 region is CASSQEQGNGYTF. The CDR3 nucleotides are TGCGCCAGCAGCCAAGAACAGGGTAACGGCTACACCTTC.

The chain carries TRBV24-1 and TRBJ2-3, with 8 bases fitting TRBD2. Germline CDR1 KGHDR, CDR2 SFDVKD. The junction had 5 bases not matched to a gene; V was cut back by 3 bases and J by 4 bases. The CDR3 length is 15 residues. CDR3 sequence: CATSDRGLASDTQYF. DNA of the CDR3: TGTGCCACCAGTGATCGAGGACTAGCTTCAGATACGCAGTATTTT.

This clonotype was counted a few times. The chain is built from TRBV7-2 and TRBJ2-1; 7 bases are shared with TRBD2. V trimming: 3 bases; J trimming: 4 bases; junction bases outside the gene matches: 6. Germline assignment: CDR1 SGHTA and CDR2 FQGNSA. The CDR3 loop spans 15 amino acids. The CDR3 reads CASSLWLADYNEQFF. CDR3 sequence (DNA): TGTGCCAGCAGCTTGTGGCTAGCGGATTACAATGAGCAGTTCTTC.

This chain links TRBV7-9 with TRBJ2-5; D not resolved. This CDR3 spans 14 amino acids. V shed 5 bases and J shed 4 bases, with 14 bases lying between them. Germline CDR1 reads SEHNR; CDR2 reads FQNEAQ (reference sequence). The CDR3 nucleotides read TGTGCCAGCAGCCCGTTTGGTGGGTTAGAGACCCAGTACTTC. Protein sequence: CASSPFGGLETQYF.

The rearrangement uses TRBV3-1 and TRBJ2-2; D is possibly TRBD1 (6 bases). The CDR3 covers 14 residues. Per the germline V gene, CDR1 is LGHDT and CDR2 is YNNKEL (reference sequence). V gave up 6 bases and J gave up 3 bases, with 11 bases separating them. CDR3 residues: CASRADRYTGELFF. CDR3 DNA sequence: TGTGCCAGCAGGGCGGACAGATACACCGGGGAGCTGTTTTTT.

J is TRBJ2-3 and V is TRBV11-1; D gene unclear. Germline CDR1 is SGHAT and CDR2 is FQDESV (reference sequence). Trimming removed 8 bases from V and 0 bases from J, with 12 bases in between. The length of the CDR3 is 14 residues. For the CDR3, the DNA is TGTGCCAGCCATCTGTCGGCTAGCACAGATACGCAGTATTTT. Translated: CASHLSASTDTQYF.